This T cell receptor (beta chain) was obtained from a study of T-cell memory formation after mild COVID-19. Study-wide context: Among the donors, TCR clusters were largely specific to each donor.

The germline V gene encodes CDR1 SGHTA and CDR2 FQGNSA. The V gene lost 5 bases and the J gene lost 4 bases, with 11 bases spanning the gap. The CDR3 covers 13 residues. Details on this clonotype: Its antigen is unidentified.

Study findings and constraints: The study found balanced CD4/CD8 in clones contracting day 15 to 85 and a CD4+ lean in later expanders.

Via MiXCR, TCRdb re-called the 5' RACE reads, giving one row per CDR3 protein. The table has approximately 500,000 distinct CDR3 sequences, approximately 23% seen once. The receptor was derived from an adult woman who had mild COVID-19 (a few samples of this study predate the infection). Cell type and time point are not known. The chain has TRBV7-2 and TRBJ1-1; D is perhaps TRBD1 (5 bases). The sequenced sample was PBMCs or a T cell subset sorted from them (not recorded which). CDR3 DNA: TGTGCCAGCAGCCAACAGGACGTCACTGAAGCTTTCTTT. Translated: CASSQQDVTEAFF.